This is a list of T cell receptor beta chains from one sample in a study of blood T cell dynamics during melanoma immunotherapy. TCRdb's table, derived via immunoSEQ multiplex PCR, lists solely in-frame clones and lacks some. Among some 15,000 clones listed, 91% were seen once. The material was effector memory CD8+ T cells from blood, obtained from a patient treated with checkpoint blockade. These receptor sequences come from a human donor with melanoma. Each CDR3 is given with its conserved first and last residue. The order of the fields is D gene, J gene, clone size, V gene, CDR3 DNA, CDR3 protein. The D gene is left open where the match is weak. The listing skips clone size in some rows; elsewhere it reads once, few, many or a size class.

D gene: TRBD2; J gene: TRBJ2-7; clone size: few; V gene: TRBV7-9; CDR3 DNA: TGTGCCAGCAGCTTGGGTAGCGGGAGGTACGAGCAGTACTTC; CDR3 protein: CASSLGSGRYEQYF
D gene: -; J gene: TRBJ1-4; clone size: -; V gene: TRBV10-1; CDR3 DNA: TGCGCCAGCAGTGACGAGGGAGAAAAACTGTTTTTT; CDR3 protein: CASSDEGEKLFF
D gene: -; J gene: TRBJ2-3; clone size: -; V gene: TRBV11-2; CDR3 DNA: TGTGCCAGCAGCCCTAGGGCTCTGGAGCGTCTCACAGATACGCAGTATTTT; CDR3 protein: CASSPRALERLTDTQYF
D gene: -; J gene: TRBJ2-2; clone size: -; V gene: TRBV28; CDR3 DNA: TGTGCCAGCCAAGAAGGGCATTTGAACACCGGGGAGCTGTTTTTT; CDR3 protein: CASQEGHLNTGELFF
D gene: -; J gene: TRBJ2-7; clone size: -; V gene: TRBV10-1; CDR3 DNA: TGCGCCAGCAGTGAGGGCTCCTACGAGCAGTACTTC; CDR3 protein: CASSEGSYEQYF
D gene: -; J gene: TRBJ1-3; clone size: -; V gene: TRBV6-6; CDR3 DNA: TGTGCCAGCAGCCCCACAAGTTCTGGAAACACCATATATTTT; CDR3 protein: CASSPTSSGNTIYF
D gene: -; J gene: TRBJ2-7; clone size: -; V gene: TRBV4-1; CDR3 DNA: TGCGCCAGCAGCCAGAGGGGTAACCACGAGCAGTACTTC; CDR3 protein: CASSQRGNHEQYF
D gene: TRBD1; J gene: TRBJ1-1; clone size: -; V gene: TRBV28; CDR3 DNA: TGTGCCAGCAGTTTTGGGGGAGGGGGCAACACTGAAGCTTTCTTT; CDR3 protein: CASSFGGGGNTEAFF
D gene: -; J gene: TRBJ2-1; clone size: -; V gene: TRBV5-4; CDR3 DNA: TGTGCCAGCAGCTTACCCTTAGCCCCCAGTGAGCAGTTCTTC; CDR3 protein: CASSLPLAPSEQFF
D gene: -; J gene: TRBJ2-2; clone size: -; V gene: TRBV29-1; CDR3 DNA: TGCAGCGTAGTGAAGGACACCGGGGAGCTGTTTTTT; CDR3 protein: CSVVKDTGELFF
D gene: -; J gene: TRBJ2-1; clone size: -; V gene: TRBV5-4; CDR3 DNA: TGTGCCAGCAGCTTACCAGATCTTTACAATGAGCAGTTCTTC; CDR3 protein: CASSLPDLYNEQFF
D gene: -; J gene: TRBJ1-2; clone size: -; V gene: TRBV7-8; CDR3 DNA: TGTGCCAGCAGCTTAGCTGCACAGGGCCAAGACTATGGCTACACCTTC; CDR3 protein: CASSLAAQGQDYGYTF
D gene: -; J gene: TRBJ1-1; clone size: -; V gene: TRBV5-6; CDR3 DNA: TGTGCCAGCAGCCCTCGCCAAAACACTGAAGCTTTCTTT; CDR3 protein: CASSPRQNTEAFF
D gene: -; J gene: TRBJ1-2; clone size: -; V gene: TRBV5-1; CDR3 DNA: TGCGCCAGCAGCTTGGTCTTGGGCGATCCCTATGGCTACACCTTC; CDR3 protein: CASSLVLGDPYGYTF
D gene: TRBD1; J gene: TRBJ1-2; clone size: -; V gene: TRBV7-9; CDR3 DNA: TGTGCCAGCAGCGAGGGACAGGGGCATGGCTACACCTTC; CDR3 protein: CASSEGQGHGYTF
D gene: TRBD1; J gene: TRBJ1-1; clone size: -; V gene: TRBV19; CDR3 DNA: TGTGCCAGTAGTATCACAGGGGGTTTGGGGACTGAAGCTTTCTTT; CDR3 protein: CASSITGGLGTEAFF
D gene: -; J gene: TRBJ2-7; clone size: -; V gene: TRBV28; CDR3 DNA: TGTGCCAGCAGTTTGATGGGAGTCGAAGCTGGGGGCAAGAGCTCCTACGAGCAGTACTTC; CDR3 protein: CASSLMGVEAGGKSSYEQYF
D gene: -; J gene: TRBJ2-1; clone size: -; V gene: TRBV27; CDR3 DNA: TGTGCCAGCAGTCAACATAACAATGAGCAGTTCTTC; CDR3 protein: CASSQHNNEQFF
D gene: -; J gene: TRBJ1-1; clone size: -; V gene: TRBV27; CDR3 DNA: TGTGCCAGCAGATTGACAGGCCTCAACACTGAAGCTTTCTTT; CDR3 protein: CASRLTGLNTEAFF
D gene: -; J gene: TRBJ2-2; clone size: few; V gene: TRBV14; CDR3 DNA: TGTGCCAGCAGCCAAGAGCCGGGGTTATACACCGGGGAGCTGTTTTTT; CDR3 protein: CASSQEPGLYTGELFF
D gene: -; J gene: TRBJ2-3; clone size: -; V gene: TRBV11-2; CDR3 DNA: TGTGCCAGCAGCTGGAACAACGGAGATACGCAGTATTTT; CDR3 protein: CASSWNNGDTQYF
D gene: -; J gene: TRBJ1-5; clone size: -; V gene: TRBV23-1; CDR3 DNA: TGCGCCAGCAGGCAACTGAGGGGGTGGTGTTATCAGCCCCAGCATTTT; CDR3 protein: CASRQLRGWCYQPQHF
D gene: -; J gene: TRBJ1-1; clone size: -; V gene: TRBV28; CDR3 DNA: TGTGCCAGCAGAGTTTTCTTTCCGAACACTGAAGCTTTCTTT; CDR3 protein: CASRVFFPNTEAFF